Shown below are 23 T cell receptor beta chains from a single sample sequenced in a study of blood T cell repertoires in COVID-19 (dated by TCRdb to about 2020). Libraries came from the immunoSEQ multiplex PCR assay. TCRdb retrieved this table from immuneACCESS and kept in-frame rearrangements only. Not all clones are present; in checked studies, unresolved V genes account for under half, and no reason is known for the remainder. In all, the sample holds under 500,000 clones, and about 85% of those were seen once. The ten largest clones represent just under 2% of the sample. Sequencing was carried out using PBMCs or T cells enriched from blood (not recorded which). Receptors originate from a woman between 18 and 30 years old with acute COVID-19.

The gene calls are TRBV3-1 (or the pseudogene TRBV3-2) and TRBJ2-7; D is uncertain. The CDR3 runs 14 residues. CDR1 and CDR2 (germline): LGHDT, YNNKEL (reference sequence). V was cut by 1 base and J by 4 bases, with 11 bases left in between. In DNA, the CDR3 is TGTGCCAGCAGCCAAGCCTCCCTACCTTACGAGCAGTACTTC. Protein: CASSQASLPYEQYF.

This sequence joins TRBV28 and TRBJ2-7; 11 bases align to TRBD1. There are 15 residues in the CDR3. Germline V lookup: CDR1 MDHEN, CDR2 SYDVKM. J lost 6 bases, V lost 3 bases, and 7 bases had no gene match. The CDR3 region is CASSLLRTGGSEQYF. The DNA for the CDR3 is TGTGCCAGCAGTTTGCTAAGGACAGGGGGCTCCGAGCAGTACTTC.

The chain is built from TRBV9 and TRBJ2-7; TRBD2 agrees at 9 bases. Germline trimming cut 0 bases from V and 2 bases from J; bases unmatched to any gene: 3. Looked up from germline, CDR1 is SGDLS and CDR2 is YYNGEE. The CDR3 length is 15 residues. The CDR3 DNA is TGTGCCAGCAGCGTAGGACTAGCGGCCGCCTACGAGCAGTACTTC. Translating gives CASSVGLAAAYEQYF.

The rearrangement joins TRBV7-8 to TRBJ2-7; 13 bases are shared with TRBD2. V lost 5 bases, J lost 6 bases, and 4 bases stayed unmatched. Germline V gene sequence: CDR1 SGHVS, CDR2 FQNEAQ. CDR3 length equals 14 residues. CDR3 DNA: TGTGCCAGCAGCCTTGGGACTAGCGGGGTCGAGCAGTACTTC. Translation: CASSLGTSGVEQYF.

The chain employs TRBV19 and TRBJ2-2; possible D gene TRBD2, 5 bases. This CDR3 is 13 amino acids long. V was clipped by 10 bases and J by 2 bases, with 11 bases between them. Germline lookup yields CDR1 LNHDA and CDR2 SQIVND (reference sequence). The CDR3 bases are TGTGCCAATCGAGCGGTAAACACCGGGGAGCTGTTTTTT. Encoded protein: CANRAVNTGELFF.

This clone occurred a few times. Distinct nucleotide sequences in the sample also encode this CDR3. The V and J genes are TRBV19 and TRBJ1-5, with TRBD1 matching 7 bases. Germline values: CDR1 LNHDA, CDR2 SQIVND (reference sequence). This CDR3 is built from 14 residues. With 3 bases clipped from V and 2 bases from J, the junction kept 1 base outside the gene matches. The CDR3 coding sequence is TGTGCCAGTAGTATCGGGACAGGCAATCAGCCCCAGCATTTT. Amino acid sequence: CASSIGTGNQPQHF. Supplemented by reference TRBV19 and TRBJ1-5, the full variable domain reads DGGITQSPKYLFRKEGQNVTLSCEQNLNHDAMYWYRQDPGQGLRLIYYSQIVNDFQKGDIAEGYSVSREKKESFPLTVTSAQKNPTAFYLCASSIGTGNQPQHFGDGTRLSIL.

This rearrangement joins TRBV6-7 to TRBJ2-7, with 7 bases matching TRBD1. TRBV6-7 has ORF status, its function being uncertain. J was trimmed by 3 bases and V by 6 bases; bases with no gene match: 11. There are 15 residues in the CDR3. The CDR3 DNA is TGTGCCAGCAGACCCGACAGGGCCGACAACTACGAGCAGTACTTC. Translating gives CASRPDRADNYEQYF.

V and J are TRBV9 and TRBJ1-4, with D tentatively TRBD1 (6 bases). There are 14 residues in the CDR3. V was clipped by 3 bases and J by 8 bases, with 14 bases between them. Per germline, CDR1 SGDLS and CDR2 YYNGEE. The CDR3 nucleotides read TGTGCCAGCAGCGCCTCAGGGGACGGGGAAAAACTGTTTTTT. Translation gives CASSASGDGEKLFF.

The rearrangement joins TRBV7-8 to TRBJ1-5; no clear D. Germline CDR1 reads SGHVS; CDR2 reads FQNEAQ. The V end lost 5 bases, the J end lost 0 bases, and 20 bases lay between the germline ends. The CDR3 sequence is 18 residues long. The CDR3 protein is CASSRQTPLINSNQPQHF. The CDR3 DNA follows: TGTGCCAGCAGCCGTCAAACTCCCCTCATTAATAGCAATCAGCCCCAGCATTTT.

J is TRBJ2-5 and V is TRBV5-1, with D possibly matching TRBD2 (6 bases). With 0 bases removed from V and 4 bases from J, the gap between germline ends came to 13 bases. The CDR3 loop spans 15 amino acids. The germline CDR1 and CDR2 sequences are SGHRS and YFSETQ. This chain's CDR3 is CASSLAGQGGETQYF. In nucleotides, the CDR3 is TGCGCCAGCAGCTTGGCTGGGCAGGGAGGAGAGACCCAGTACTTC.

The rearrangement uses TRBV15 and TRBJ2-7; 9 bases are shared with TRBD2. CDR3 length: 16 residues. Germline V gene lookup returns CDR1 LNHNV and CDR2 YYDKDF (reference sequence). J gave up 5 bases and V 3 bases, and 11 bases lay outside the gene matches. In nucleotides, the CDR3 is TGTGCCACCAGCAGGGACTCGGGACTAGCAATCCACGAGCAGTACTTC. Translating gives CATSRDSGLAIHEQYF. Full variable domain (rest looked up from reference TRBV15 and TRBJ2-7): DAMVIQNPRYQVTQFGKPVTLSCSQTLNHNVMYWYQQKSSQAPKLLFHYYDKDFNNEADTPDNFQSRRPNTSFCFLDIRSPGLGDTAMYLCATSRDSGLAIHEQYFGPGTRLTVT.

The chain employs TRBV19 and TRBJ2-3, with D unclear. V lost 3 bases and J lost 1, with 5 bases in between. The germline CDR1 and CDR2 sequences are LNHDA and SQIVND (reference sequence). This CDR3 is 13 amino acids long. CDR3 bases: TGTGCCAGTAGTATCGAGGGCACAGATACGCAGTATTTT. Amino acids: CASSIEGTDTQYF.

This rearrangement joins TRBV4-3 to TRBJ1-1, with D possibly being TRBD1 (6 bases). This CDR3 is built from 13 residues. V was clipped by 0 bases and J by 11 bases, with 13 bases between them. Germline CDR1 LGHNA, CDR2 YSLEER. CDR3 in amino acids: CASSQEIQGMAFF. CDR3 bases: TGCGCCAGCAGCCAAGAGATCCAGGGGATGGCTTTCTTT.

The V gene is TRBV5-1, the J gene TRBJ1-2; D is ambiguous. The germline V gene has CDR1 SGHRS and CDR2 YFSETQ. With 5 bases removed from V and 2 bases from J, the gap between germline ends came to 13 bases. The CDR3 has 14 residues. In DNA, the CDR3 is TGCGCCAGCAGACTTGGAGACGGCAACTATGGCTACACCTTC. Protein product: CASRLGDGNYGYTF.

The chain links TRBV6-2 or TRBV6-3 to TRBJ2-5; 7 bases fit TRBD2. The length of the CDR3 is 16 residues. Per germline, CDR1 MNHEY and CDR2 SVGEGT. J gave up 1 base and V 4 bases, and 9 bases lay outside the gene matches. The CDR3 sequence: CASSWGGRLSQETQYF. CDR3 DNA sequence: TGTGCCAGCAGTTGGGGGGGGAGGTTGTCCCAAGAGACCCAGTACTTC.

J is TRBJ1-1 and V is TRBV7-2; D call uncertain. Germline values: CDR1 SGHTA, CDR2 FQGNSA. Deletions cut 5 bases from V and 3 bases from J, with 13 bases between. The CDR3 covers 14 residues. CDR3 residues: CASSQAGVDTEAFF. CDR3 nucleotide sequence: TGTGCCAGCAGCCAGGCCGGGGTGGACACTGAAGCTTTCTTT.

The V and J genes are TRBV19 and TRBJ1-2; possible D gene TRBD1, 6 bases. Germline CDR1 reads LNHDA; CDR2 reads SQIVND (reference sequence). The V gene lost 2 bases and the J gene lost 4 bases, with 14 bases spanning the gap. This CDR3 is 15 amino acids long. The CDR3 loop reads CASSIRSGVGYGYTF. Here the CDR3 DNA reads TGTGCCAGTAGTATAAGGTCAGGGGTCGGCTATGGCTACACCTTC.

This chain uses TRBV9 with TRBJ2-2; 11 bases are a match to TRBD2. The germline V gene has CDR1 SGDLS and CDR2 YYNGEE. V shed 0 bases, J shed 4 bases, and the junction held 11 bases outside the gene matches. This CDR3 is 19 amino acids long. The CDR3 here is CASSVDPGGSGRGTGELFF. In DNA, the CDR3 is TGTGCCAGCAGCGTAGACCCCGGGGGTAGCGGGAGGGGCACCGGGGAGCTGTTTTTT.

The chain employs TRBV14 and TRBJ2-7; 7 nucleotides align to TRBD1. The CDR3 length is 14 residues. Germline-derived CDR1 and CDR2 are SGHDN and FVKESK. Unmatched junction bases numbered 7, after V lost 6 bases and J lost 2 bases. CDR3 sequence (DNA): TGTGCCAGCAGAAAGACAGGGACCCCCTACGAGCAGTACTTC. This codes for CASRKTGTPYEQYF.

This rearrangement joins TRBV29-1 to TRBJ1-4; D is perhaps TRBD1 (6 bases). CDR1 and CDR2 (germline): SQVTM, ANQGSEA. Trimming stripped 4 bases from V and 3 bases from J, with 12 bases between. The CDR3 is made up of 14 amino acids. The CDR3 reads CSVVGAGPNEKLFF. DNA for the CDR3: TGCAGCGTTGTGGGGGCAGGGCCTAATGAAAAACTGTTTTTT.

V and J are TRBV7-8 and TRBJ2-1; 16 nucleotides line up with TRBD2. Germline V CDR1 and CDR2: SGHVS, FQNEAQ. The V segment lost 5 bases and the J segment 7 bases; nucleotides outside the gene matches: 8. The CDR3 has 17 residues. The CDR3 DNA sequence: TGTGCCAGCAGCAGAAGGGGACTAGCGGGAGGGAAAAATGAGCAGTTCTTC. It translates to CASSRRGLAGGKNEQFF.

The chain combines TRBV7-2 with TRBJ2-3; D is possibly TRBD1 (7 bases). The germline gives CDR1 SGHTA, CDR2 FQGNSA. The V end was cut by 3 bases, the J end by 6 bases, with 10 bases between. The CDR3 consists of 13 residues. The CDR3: CASSLQGGDTQYF. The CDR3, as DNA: TGTGCCAGCAGCTTGCAGGGGGGCGATACGCAGTATTTT.

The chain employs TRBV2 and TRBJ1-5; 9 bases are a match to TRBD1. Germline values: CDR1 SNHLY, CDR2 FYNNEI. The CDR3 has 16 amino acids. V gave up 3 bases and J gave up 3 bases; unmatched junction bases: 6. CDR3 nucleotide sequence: TGTGCCAGCAGTGATCCAGGACAGGGGTCCAATCAGCCCCAGCATTTT. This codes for CASSDPGQGSNQPQHF.